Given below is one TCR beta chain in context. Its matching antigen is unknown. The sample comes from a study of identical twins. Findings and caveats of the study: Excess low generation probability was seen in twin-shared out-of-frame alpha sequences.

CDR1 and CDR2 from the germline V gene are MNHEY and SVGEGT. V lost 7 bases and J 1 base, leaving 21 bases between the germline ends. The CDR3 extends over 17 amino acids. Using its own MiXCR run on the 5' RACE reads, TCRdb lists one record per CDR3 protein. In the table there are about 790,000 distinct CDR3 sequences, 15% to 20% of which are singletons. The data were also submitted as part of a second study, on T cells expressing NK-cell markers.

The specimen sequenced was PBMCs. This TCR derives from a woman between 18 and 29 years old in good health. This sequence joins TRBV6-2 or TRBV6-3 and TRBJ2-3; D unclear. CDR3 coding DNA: TGTGCCAGCAACCCCGGCCCCCAAAAGCACGGCACAGATACGCAGTATTTT. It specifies CASNPGPQKHGTDTQYF.